One T cell receptor beta chain is described in this entry. The entry originates in a study of blood T cell repertoires in COVID-19. Profiled with immunoSEQ multiplex PCR; TCRdb holds only in-frame clones, not every one. There are tens of thousands of clones in the sample; 86% occur only once, and more than 6.5% lies in the top ten. V shed 2 bases and J shed 6 bases, with 10 bases lying between them. CDR1 is LGHDT, CDR2 YNNKEL, per germline (reference sequence). The CDR3 is 14 residues long. Material: peripheral blood. This receptor was taken from a man aged 50 or older with active COVID-19. The chain recombines TRBV3-1 (or the pseudogene TRBV3-2) with TRBJ2-2; D call uncertain. The CDR3 nucleotides are TGTGCCAGCAGCCAAACCAATAGCCCCGGGGAGCTGTTTTTT. Residues: CASSQTNSPGELFF.